This T cell receptor beta chain was retrieved from a study of control samples from healthy donors and cancer patients. Generated by immunoSEQ multiplex PCR, the TCRdb table keeps only in-frame clones and is missing some. The sample carries 150,000 to 200,000 clones, around 94% recorded once. J was trimmed by 8 bases and V by 9 bases; bases with no gene match: 10. The CDR3 runs to 14 residues. Germline V gene sequence: CDR1 MDHEN, CDR2 SYDVKM. The TCR comes from a woman under 30 in good health. The source material was blood. The rearrangement joins TRBV28 to TRBJ2-1, with 10 bases matching TRBD1. The chain's CDR3 is CASLSGQGFDEQFF. The DNA for the CDR3 is TGTGCCAGTCTATCGGGACAGGGGTTTGATGAGCAGTTCTTC.